This TCR beta chain was documented in a study of early T cells in non-severe SARS-CoV-2 infection. One entry per CDR3 protein, called by TCRdb with MiXCR from the 5' RACE reads. The sample consists of about 120,000 distinct CDR3 sequences, roughly 12% of them appearing once. This TCR was recovered from an adult who was a healthcare worker with PCR-confirmed SARS-CoV-2 infection or an uninfected control (not recorded which). Here the sequenced sample was whole blood, taken at baseline.

This chain's CDR3 is CAWSVPGSGNTIYF. In DNA form, the CDR3 reads TGTGCCTGGAGTGTACCGGGATCTGGAAACACCATATATTTT. This chain connects TRBV30 to TRBJ1-3; D remains ambiguous. Trimming left V 0 bases short and J 1 base short, with 7 bases between. The CDR3 is 14 amino acids. CDR1 and CDR2 (germline): GTSNPN, SVGIG (reference sequence).